The present entry profiles one T cell receptor beta chain with its context. Looked up from germline, CDR1 is SEHNR and CDR2 is FQNEAQ (reference sequence). The CDR3 runs 14 residues. V lost 1 base to trimming and J lost 2 bases, with 8 bases between them. The data originate from a study of blood T cell repertoires in COVID-19. Looking at the study overall: Material from acute and convalescent COVID-19 was sourced from the United States, Italy and Spain. From T cells, B-cell-depleted T cells, or PBMCs came the material, which was cDNA or gDNA.

Per the authors' pipeline: Amplification with reference gene primers provided the estimates of nucleated cell counts. Assay used: immunoSEQ multiplex PCR; TCRdb lists only in-frame clones, some missing. The V and J calls and clone size were taken over from that table, and D and trimming were inferred from the DNA. The sample consists of around 75,000 clones, roughly 90% of them appearing once. The TCR sequence derives from a man over 45 with acute or convalescent COVID-19. Sequenced: peripheral blood. The rearrangement uses TRBV7-9 and TRBJ2-5, with D unclear. CDR3 nucleotides: TGTGCCAGCAGCTTAGTTGTAGCACAAGAGACCCAGTACTTC. Encoded protein: CASSLVVAQETQYF. The full variable domain, in which reference TRBV7-9 and TRBJ2-5 provide the parts outside the CDR3, is DTGVSQNPRHKITKRGQNVTFRCDPISEHNRLYWYRQTLGQGPEFLTYFQNEAQLEKSRLLSDRFSAERPKGSFSTLEIQRTEQGDSAMYLCASSLVVAQETQYFGPGTRLLVL.